These T cell receptor beta chains were read from a single sample in a study of blood T cell repertoires in COVID-19. Generated by immunoSEQ multiplex PCR, the TCRdb table keeps only in-frame clones and is missing some. The data show some 20,000 clones, around 90% seen once. Sample: peripheral blood. The origin of the receptors is a human donor in a cohort sampled during active COVID-19. The donor label of this sample is uncertain. Both conserved end residues are part of each CDR3. Clone size appears in some rows only: once, few, many, or a class for an expanded clone.

abundance	v_gene	j_gene	CDR3aa
NA	TRBV5-1	TRBJ2-7	CASSVTGGYEQYF
NA	TRBV5-1	TRBJ1-2	CASSISDRGLGYTF
NA	TRBV5-1	TRBJ2-2	CASSPDGVAGELFF
once	TRBV18	TRBJ2-7	CASSPEVLRSEQYF
NA	TRBV6-5	TRBJ1-1	CASRTTATGWTEAFF
NA	TRBV5-1	TRBJ1-3	CASSSSGTQTDTIYF
NA	TRBV19	TRBJ2-6	CASSQGGGANVLTF
NA	TRBV6-4	TRBJ1-2	CASSDNQGSSGYTF
few	TRBV10-3	TRBJ2-6	CACSPSGANVLTF
NA	TRBV5-1	TRBJ1-1	CASSLGLNTEAFF